The rows below give T cell receptor beta chains drawn from one sample of a study of response to subunit inactivated influenza vaccine. TCRdb used MiXCR to reprocess the RT-PCR reads, holding one entry per CDR3 protein. Of more than 450,000 distinct CDR3 sequences detected, around 11% appear once; the ten largest clones hold approximately 11%. The same specimen was also included in a second study, on T cells expressing NK-cell markers.

Source: PBMCs from blood, taken on the day of vaccination. The receptors come from a man aged 45-65 years who received an inactivated influenza vaccine. CDR3s include the opening cysteine and the closing phenylalanine or tryptophan. Each record gives: V gene, D gene, J gene, clone size, CDR3 protein, CDR3 DNA. A D gene is named only where the DNA matches it firmly. Not all rows give a size; the values are once, few, many and, for expanded clones, a class.

V gene: TRBV30
D gene: -
J gene: TRBJ2-2
clone size: -
CDR3 protein: CAWSVLAGELFF
CDR3 DNA: TGTGCCTGGAGTGTTTTGGCCGGGGAGCTGTTTTTT

V gene: TRBV5-1
D gene: TRBD2
J gene: TRBJ2-1
clone size: few
CDR3 protein: CASSIAGTSVGEQFF
CDR3 DNA: TGCGCCAGCAGCATAGCCGGGACTAGCGTTGGGGAGCAGTTCTTC

V gene: TRBV6-5
D gene: TRBD2
J gene: TRBJ2-7
clone size: -
CDR3 protein: CASLSGGRANAYSYEQYF
CDR3 DNA: TGTGCCAGTCTTAGCGGGGGCCGCGCCAACGCTTATTCCTACGAGCAGTACTTC

V gene: TRBV12-3/TRBV12-4
D gene: -
J gene: TRBJ2-5
clone size: once
CDR3 protein: CASRGDRRDETQYF
CDR3 DNA: TGTGCCAGCAGGGGAGACAGGAGGGATGAGACCCAGTACTTC

V gene: TRBV29-1
D gene: TRBD2
J gene: TRBJ2-7
clone size: many
CDR3 protein: CSVEASGSSYEQYF
CDR3 DNA: TGCAGCGTTGAAGCTAGCGGGAGCTCCTACGAGCAGTACTTC

V gene: TRBV20-1
D gene: TRBD2
J gene: TRBJ2-7
clone size: many
CDR3 protein: CSAKAGVRFSTYEQYF
CDR3 DNA: TGCAGTGCAAAAGCGGGAGTTCGTTTTTCCACCTACGAGCAGTACTTC

V gene: TRBV7-2
D gene: -
J gene: TRBJ2-6
clone size: once
CDR3 protein: CASSLMGGANVLTF
CDR3 DNA: TGTGCCAGCAGCTTAATGGGCGGGGCCAACGTCCTGACTTTC

V gene: TRBV5-1
D gene: TRBD1
J gene: TRBJ2-1
clone size: -
CDR3 protein: CASSHSGTGGLYEQFF
CDR3 DNA: TGCGCCAGCAGCCACTCCGGGACAGGGGGCTTGTATGAGCAGTTCTTC

V gene: TRBV12-3/TRBV12-4
D gene: -
J gene: TRBJ2-2
clone size: many
CDR3 protein: CASSLRTSGELFF
CDR3 DNA: TGTGCCAGCAGTTTAAGGACATCCGGGGAGCTGTTTTTT

V gene: TRBV12-3/TRBV12-4
D gene: -
J gene: TRBJ2-4
clone size: -
CDR3 protein: CASSLRLAKNIQYF
CDR3 DNA: TGTGCCAGCAGTTTGCGACTAGCCAAAAACATTCAGTACTTC

V gene: TRBV5-6
D gene: TRBD1
J gene: TRBJ2-7
clone size: -
CDR3 protein: CASSQPSRDRDHEQYF
CDR3 DNA: TGTGCCAGCAGCCAACCTTCCCGGGACAGGGACCACGAGCAGTACTTC

V gene: TRBV5-1
D gene: -
J gene: TRBJ2-5
clone size: -
CDR3 protein: CASSLAAAGTQYF
CDR3 DNA: TGCGCCAGCAGCTTGGCGGCGGCGGGGACCCAGTACTTC

V gene: TRBV7-7
D gene: TRBD2
J gene: TRBJ2-2
clone size: -
CDR3 protein: CASSPTSGRTSGELFF
CDR3 DNA: TGTGCCAGCAGCCCCACTAGCGGGAGGACGTCCGGGGAGCTGTTTTTT